In this sample, the clone carrying this T cell receptor beta chain turned up a few times. This record comes from a study of blood T cells in healthy people across ages. A J-beta primer mix and a sample-barcoded 5' primer were used in a second PCR of roughly 6 to 11 cycles. Using its own MiXCR run on the 5' RACE reads, TCRdb lists one record per CDR3 protein. The table includes 600,000 or so distinct CDR3 sequences, 21% detected once. The CDR3 sequence is 14 residues long. About 10 milliliters of peripheral blood were drawn from each donor into EDTA-treated tubes. The sequencing input was blood. The chain joins TRBV12-3 or TRBV12-4 to TRBJ2-5, with TRBD2 matching over 8 bases. The better agreement between TRBJ2-1 and the DNA end casts doubt on the J call. This clonotype was sampled from a man in his 70s in good health. CDR3 residues: CASSSLAGGYEQFF. As DNA, the CDR3 is TGTGCCAGCAGTTCACTGGCGGGAGGATATGAGCAGTTCTTC.